This TCR beta chain comes out of a study of blood T cells in healthy people across ages. V lost 4 bases and J 5 bases, leaving 15 bases between the germline ends. There are 14 residues in the CDR3. Germline CDR1 reads LGHDT; CDR2 reads YNNKEL (reference sequence). With a J-beta primer mix and a sample-barcoded 5' primer, a second PCR ran about 7 to 12 cycles. One entry per CDR3 protein, called by TCRdb with MiXCR from the 5' RACE reads. Here the sample spans hundreds of thousands of distinct CDR3 sequences, about 30% being singletons. Of note for this clonotype: Its antigen is as yet unknown.

Study-level points and caveats: Roughly linear age-related decline in beta diversity appeared, significant by age about 37.

The chain combines TRBV3-1 with TRBJ2-7, with D perhaps assigned TRBD1 or TRBD2 (5 bases each). This TCR was recovered from a woman aged 80 or over in good health. The sample was blood. The CDR3 spells CASSLQGPYNEQYF. Here the CDR3 DNA reads TGTGCCAGCAGCCTCCAGGGACCCTATAACGAGCAGTACTTC.